The clone carrying this T cell receptor beta chain was seen just once. The entry originates in a study of blood T cell repertoires in COVID-19. The CDR3 is 16 amino acids. J was trimmed by 4 bases and V by 2 bases; bases with no gene match: 9. Germline values: CDR1 MNHNS, CDR2 SASEGT. TCRdb's copy holds only in-frame clones and misses some; the assay was immunoSEQ multiplex PCR. The repertoire holds 70,000 to 75,000 clones, around four fifths seen once, with roughly 1.9% in the top ten. The TCR comes from a woman in her fifties or sixties with acute or convalescent COVID-19. Specimen: peripheral blood. The V gene is TRBV6-1, the J gene TRBJ1-2, with TRBD1 matching over 8 bases. For the CDR3, the DNA is TGTGCCAGCAGTGAACAGGGGGCGTCGATCAGCTATGGCTACACCTTC. Protein sequence: CASSEQGASISYGYTF.